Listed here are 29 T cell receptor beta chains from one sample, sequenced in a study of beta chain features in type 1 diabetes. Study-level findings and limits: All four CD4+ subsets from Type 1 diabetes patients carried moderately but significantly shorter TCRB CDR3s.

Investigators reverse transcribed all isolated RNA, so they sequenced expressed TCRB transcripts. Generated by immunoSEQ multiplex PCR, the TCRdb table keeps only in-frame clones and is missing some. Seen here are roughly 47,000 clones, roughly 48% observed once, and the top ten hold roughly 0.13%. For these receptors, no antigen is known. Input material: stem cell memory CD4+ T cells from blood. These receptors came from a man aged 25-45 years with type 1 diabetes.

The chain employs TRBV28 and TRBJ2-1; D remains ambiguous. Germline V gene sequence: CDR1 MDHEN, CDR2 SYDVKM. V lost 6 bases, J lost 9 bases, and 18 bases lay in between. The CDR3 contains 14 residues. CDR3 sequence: CASSFRPRGSEQFF. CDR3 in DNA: TGTGCCAGCAGCTTCCGACCGAGAGGAAGTGAGCAGTTCTTC. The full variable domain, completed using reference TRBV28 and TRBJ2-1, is DVKVTQSSRYLVKRTGEKVFLECVQDMDHENMFWYRQDPGLGLRLIYFSYDVKMKEKGDIPEGYSVSREKKERFSLILESASTNQTSMYLCASSFRPRGSEQFFGPGTRLTVL.

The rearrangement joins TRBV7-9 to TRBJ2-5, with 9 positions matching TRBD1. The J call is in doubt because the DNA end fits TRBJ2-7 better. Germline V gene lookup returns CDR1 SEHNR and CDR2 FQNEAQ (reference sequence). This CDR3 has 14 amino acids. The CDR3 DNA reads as TGTGCCAGCAGCTCGCCGGGACAGGGATACGAGCAGTACTTC. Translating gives CASSSPGQGYEQYF.

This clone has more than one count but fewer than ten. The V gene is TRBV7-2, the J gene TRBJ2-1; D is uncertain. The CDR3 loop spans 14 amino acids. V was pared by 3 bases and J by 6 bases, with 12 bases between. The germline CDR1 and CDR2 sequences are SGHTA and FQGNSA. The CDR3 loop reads CASSFRIGRNEQFF. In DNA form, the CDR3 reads TGTGCCAGCAGCTTCAGGATAGGTCGCAATGAGCAGTTCTTC.

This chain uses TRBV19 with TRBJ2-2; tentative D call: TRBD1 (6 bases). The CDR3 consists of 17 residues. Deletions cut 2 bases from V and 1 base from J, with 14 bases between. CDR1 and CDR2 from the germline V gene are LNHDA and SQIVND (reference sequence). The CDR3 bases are TGTGCCAGTAGTATATCCGACAGGCCGTTGAACACCGGGGAGCTGTTTTTT. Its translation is CASSISDRPLNTGELFF.

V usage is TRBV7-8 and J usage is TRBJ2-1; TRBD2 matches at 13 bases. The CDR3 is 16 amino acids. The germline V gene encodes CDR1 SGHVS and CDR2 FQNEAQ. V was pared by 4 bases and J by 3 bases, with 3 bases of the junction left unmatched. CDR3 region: CASSSRLAGGYNEQFF. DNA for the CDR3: TGTGCCAGCAGCTCTAGACTAGCGGGAGGCTACAATGAGCAGTTCTTC.

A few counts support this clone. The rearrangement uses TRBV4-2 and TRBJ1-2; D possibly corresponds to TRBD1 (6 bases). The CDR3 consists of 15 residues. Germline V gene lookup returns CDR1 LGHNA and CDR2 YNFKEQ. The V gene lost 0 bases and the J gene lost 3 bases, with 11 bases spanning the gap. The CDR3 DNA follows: TGTGCCAGCAGCCAAGATGTCAGGGGAGACTATGGCTACACCTTC. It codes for CASSQDVRGDYGYTF.

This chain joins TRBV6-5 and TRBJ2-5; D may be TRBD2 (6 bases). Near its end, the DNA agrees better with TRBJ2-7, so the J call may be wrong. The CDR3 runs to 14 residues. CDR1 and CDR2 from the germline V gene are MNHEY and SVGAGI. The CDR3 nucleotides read TGTGCCAGCGCACCGTGGGGGGTTGTGTACGAGCAGTACTTC. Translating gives CASAPWGVVYEQYF.

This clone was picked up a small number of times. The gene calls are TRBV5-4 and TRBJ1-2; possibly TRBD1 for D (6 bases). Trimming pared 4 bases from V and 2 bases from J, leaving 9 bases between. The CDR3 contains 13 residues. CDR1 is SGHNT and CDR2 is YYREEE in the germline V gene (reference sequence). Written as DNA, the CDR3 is TGTGCCAGCAGCCCGGACAGAAACTATGGCTACACCTTC. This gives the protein CASSPDRNYGYTF.

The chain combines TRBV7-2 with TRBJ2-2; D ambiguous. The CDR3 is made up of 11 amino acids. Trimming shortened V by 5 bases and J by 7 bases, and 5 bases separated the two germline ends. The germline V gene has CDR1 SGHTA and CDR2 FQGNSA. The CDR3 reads CASSPRGELFF. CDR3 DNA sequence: TGTGCCAGCAGCCCCCGCGGGGAGCTGTTTTTT.

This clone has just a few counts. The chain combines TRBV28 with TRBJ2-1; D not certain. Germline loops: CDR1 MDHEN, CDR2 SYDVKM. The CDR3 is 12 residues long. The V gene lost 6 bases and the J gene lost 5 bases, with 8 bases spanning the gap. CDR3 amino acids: CASSQSHNEQFF. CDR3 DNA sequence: TGTGCCAGCAGCCAAAGCCACAATGAGCAGTTCTTC.

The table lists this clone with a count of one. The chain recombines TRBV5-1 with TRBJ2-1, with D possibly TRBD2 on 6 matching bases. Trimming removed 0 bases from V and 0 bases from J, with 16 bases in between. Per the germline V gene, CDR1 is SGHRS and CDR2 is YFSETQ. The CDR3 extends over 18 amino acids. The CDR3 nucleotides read TGCGCCAGCAGCTTGGCGGGAATGCTACTAGCCTCCTACAATGAGCAGTTCTTC. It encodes CASSLAGMLLASYNEQFF.

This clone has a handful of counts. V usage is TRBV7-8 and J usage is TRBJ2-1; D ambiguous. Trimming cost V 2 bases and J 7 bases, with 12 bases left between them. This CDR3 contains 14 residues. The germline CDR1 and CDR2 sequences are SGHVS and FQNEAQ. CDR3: CASSLTPWANEQFF. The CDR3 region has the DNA TGTGCCAGCAGCTTAACCCCTTGGGCGAATGAGCAGTTCTTC.

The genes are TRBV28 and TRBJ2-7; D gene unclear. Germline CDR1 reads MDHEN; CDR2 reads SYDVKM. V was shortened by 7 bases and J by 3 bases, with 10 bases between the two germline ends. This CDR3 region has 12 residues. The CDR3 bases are TGTGCCAGCATTGGGCTGAACTACGAGCAGTACTTC. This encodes CASIGLNYEQYF. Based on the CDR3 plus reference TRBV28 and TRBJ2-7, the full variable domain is DVKVTQSSRYLVKRTGEKVFLECVQDMDHENMFWYRQDPGLGLRLIYFSYDVKMKEKGDIPEGYSVSREKKERFSLILESASTNQTSMYLCASIGLNYEQYFGPGTRLTVT.

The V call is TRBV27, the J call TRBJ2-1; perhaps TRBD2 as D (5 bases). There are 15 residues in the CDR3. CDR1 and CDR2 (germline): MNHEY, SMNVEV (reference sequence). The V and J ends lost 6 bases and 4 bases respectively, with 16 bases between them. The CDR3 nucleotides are TGTGCCAGCAGAAGGCTTACGGACTCGTACAATGAGCAGTTCTTC. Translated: CASRRLTDSYNEQFF.

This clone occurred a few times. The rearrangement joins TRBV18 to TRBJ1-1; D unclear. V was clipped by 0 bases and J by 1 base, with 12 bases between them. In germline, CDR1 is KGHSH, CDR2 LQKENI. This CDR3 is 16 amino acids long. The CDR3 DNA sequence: TGTGCCAGCTCACCACCTAGTATGAGGGCGAACACTGAAGCTTTCTTT. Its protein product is CASSPPSMRANTEAFF.

In DNA, the CDR3 is TGTGCCAGCAGCTCCGGTTCCGGGACAGATCGCTCCTACGAGCAGTACTTC. Translation gives CASSSGSGTDRSYEQYF. The rearrangement joins TRBV7-6 to TRBJ2-7; 7 positions agree with TRBD1. The germline CDR1 and CDR2 sequences are SGHVS and FNYEAQ. The CDR3 totals 17 residues. V shed 4 bases, J shed 0 bases, and the junction held 12 bases outside the gene matches.

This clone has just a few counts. CDR3 DNA sequence: TGTGCCACCAGCAGTATTCCCGGGGAGCAGTTCTTC. This sequence encodes CATSSIPGEQFF. The chain joins TRBV15 to TRBJ2-1; D not resolved. Per germline, CDR1 LNHNV and CDR2 YYDKDF (reference sequence). This CDR3 comprises 12 residues. Trimming removed 3 bases from V and 10 bases from J, with 10 bases in between.

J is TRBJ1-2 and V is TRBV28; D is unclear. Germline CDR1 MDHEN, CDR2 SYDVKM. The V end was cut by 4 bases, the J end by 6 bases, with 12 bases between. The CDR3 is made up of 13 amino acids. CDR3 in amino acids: CASSSEGGDGYTF. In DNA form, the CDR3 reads TGTGCCAGCAGTTCCGAGGGAGGAGATGGCTACACCTTC.

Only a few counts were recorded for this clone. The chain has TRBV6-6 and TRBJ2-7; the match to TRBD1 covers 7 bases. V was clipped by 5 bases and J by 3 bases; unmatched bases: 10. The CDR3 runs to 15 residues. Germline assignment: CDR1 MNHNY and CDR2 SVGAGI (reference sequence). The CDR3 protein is CASSRQGERVYEQYF. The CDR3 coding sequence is TGTGCCAGCAGTAGACAGGGTGAGAGGGTCTACGAGCAGTACTTC.

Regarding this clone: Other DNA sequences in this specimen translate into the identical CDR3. The CDR3 reads CASSLGLAGSTDTQYF. Here the CDR3 DNA reads TGCGCCAGCAGCTTGGGACTAGCGGGAAGCACAGATACGCAGTATTTT. The V and J genes are TRBV5-1 and TRBJ2-3, with 11 bases matching TRBD2. The germline gives CDR1 SGHRS, CDR2 YFSETQ. This CDR3 is built from 16 residues. V trimming: 0 bases; J trimming: 0 bases; junction bases outside the gene matches: 0.

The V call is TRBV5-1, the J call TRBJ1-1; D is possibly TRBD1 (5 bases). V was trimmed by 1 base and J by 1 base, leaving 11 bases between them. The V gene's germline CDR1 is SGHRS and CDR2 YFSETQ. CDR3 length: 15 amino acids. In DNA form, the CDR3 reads TGCGCCAGCAGCTTGACAGGACCGGCGAACACTGAAGCTTTCTTT. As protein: CASSLTGPANTEAFF. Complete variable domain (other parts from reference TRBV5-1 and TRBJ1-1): KAGVTQTPRYLIKTRGQQVTLSCSPISGHRSVSWYQQTPGQGLQFLFEYFSETQRNKGNFPGRFSGRQFSNSRSEMNVSTLELGDSALYLCASSLTGPANTEAFFGQGTRLTVV.

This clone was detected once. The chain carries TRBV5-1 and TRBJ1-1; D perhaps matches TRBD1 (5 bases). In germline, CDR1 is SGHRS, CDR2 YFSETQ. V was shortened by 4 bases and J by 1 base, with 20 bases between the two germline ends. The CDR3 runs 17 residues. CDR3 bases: TGCGCCAGCAGCACCACTCAGGGTCTGGGTTGGAACACTGAAGCTTTCTTT. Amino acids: CASSTTQGLGWNTEAFF.

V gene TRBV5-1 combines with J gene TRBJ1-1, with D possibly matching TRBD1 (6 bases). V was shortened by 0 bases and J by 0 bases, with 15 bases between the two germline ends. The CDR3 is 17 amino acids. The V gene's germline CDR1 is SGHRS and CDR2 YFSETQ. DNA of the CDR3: TGCGCCAGCAGCTTGGTGCCACAGGGTGTGGTGAACACTGAAGCTTTCTTT. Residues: CASSLVPQGVVNTEAFF.

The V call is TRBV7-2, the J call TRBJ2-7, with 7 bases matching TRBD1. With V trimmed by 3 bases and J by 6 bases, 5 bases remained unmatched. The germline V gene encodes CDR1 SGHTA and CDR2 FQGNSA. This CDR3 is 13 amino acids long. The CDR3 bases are TGTGCCAGCAGCTTCAAGACAGGGTTCGAGCAGTACTTC. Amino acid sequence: CASSFKTGFEQYF.

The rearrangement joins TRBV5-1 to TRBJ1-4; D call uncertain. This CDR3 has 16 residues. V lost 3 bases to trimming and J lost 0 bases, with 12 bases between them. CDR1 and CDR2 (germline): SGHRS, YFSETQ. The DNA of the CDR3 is TGCGCCAGCAGCTCGACACCTCCTCCAACTAATGAAAAACTGTTTTTT. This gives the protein CASSSTPPPTNEKLFF.

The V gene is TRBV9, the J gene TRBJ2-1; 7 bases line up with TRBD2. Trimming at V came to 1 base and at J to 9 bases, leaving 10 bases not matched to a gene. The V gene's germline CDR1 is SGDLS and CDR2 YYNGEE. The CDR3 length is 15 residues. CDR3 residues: CASSVTTSLTGEQFF. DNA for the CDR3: TGTGCCAGCAGCGTAACGACTAGCCTTACGGGTGAGCAGTTCTTC.

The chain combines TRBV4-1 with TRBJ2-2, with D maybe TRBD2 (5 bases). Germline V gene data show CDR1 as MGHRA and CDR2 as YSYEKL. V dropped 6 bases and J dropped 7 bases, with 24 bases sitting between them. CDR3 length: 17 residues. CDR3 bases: TGCGCCAGCAGTCTTATCGGTGTTCGCGCGGGCGGCGGGGAGCTGTTTTTT. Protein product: CASSLIGVRAGGGELFF.

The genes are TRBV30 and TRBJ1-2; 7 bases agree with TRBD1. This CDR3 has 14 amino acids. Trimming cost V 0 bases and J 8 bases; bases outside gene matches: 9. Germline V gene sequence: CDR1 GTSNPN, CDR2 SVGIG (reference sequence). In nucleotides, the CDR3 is TGTGCCTGGAGTGTACAACAGGGGCTTTGGGGCTACACCTTC. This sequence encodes CAWSVQQGLWGYTF.

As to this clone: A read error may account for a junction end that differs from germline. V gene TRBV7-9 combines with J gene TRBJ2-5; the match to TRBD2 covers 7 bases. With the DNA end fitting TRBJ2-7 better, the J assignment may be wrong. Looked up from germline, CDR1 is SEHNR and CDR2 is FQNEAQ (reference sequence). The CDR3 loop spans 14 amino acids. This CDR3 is CASSLAAESYEQYF. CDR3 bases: TGTGCCAGCAGCCTAGCGGCGGAGTCCTACGAGCAGTACTTC.